Included here is one T cell receptor (beta chain) sequence, with context. This sample was taken from a study of Ad26.COV2.S vaccination and SARS-CoV-2 variants. Profiling relied on immunoSEQ multiplex PCR, and the TCRdb table lists in-frame clones only, not all of them. Of roughly 350,000 clones in the sample, roughly nine tenths were seen once. The treatment was: 19 received Ad26.COV2.S at low or high dose, single or two shots; five or six received placebo; per-sample allocation not given. The samples date from day 63 after the first vaccine or placebo injection. The V gene lost 9 bases and the J gene lost 7 bases, with 9 bases spanning the gap. From germline, CDR1 is MNHEY and CDR2 SMNVEV (reference sequence). CDR3 size: 10 residues.

The chain couples TRBV27 to TRBJ1-1; maybe TRBD1 (5 bases). Sequences were derived from peripheral blood, sampled in a trial of Ad26.COV2.S vaccine versus placebo. This TCR was recovered from a person between 18 and 60 years old who received the Ad26.COV2.S COVID-19 vaccine or a placebo. CDR3 region: CASWDREAFF. The CDR3 DNA reads as TGTGCCAGTTGGGACCGTGAAGCTTTCTTT.